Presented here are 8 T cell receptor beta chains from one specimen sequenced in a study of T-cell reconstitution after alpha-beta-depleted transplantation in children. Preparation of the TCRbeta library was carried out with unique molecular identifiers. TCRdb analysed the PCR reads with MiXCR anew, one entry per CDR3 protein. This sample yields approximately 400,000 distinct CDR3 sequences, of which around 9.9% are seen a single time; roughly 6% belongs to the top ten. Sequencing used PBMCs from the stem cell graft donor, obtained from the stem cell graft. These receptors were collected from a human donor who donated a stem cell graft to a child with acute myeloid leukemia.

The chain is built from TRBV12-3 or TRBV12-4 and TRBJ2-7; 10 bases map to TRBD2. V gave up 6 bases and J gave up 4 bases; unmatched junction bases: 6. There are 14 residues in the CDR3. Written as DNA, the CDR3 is TGTGCCAGCAGACAGAGGACTAGCGGTTACGAGCAGTACTTC. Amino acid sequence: CASRQRTSGYEQYF.

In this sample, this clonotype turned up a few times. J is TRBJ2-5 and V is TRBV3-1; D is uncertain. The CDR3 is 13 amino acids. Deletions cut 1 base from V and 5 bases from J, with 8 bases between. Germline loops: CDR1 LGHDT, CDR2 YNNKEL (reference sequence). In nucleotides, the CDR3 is TGTGCCAGCAGCCAAGGGGCAGCGGAGACCCAGTACTTC. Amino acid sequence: CASSQGAAETQYF.

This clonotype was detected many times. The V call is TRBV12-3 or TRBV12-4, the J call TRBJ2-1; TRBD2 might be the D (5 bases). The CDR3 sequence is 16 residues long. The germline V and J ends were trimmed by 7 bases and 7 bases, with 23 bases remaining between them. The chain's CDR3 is CASTLPSNEVGNEQFF. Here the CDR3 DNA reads TGTGCCAGCACCCTACCTAGCAACGAGGTCGGGAATGAGCAGTTCTTC.

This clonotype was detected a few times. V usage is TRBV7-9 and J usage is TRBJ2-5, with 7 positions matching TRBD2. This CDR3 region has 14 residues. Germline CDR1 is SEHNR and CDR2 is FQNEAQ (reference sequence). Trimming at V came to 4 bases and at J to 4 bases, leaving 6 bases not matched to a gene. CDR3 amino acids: CASSSQAGVETQYF. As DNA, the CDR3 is TGTGCCAGCAGCTCCCAGGCGGGAGTAGAGACCCAGTACTTC. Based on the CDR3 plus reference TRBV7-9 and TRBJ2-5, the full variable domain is DTGVSQNPRHKITKRGQNVTFRCDPISEHNRLYWYRQTLGQGPEFLTYFQNEAQLEKSRLLSDRFSAERPKGSFSTLEIQRTEQGDSAMYLCASSSQAGVETQYFGPGTRLLVL.

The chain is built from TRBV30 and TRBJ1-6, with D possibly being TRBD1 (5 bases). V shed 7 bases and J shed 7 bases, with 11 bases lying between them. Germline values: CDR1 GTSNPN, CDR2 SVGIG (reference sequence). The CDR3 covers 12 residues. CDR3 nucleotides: TGTGCCTTTTGGGCAGGGAATTCACCCCTCCACTTT. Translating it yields CAFWAGNSPLHF.

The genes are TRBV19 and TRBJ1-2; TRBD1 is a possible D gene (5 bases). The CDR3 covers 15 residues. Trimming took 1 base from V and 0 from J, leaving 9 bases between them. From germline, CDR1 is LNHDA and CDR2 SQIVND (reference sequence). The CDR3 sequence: CASSIATGPNYGYTF. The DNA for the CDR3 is TGTGCCAGTAGTATAGCTACAGGACCTAACTATGGCTACACCTTC.

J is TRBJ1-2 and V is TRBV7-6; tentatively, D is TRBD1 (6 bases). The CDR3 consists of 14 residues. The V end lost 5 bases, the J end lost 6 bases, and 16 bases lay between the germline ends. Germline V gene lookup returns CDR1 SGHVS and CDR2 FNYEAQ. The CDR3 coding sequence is TGTGCCAGCAGCCCCTTTGGGGGGGCGGATGGCTACACCTTC. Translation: CASSPFGGADGYTF.

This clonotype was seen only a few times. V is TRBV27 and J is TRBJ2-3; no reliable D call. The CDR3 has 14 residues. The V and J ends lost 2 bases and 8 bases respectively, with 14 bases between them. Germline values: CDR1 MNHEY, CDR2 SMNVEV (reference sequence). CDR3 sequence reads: CASSLRSPASTQYF. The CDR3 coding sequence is TGTGCCAGCAGTTTAAGGAGCCCCGCATCTACGCAGTATTTT.